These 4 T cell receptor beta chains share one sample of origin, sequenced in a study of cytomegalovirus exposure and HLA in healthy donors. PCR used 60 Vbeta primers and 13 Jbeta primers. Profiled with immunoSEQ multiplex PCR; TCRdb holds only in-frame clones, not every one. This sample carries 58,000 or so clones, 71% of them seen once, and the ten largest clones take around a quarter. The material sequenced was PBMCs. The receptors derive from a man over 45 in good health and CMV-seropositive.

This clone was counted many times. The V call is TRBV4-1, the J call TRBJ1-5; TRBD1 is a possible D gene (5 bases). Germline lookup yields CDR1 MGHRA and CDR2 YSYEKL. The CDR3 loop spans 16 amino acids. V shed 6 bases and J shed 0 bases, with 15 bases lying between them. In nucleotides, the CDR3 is TGCGCCAGCAGTACAGGCGCTGGAAGTAGCAATCAGCCCCAGCATTTT. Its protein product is CASSTGAGSSNQPQHF.

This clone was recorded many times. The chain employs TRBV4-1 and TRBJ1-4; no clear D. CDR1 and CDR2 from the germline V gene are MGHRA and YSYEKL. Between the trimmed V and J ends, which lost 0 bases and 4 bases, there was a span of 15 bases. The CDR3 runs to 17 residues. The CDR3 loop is CASSQDTSSRRNEKLFF. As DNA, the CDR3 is TGCGCCAGCAGCCAAGACACCTCGAGTCGCCGTAATGAAAAACTGTTTTTT.

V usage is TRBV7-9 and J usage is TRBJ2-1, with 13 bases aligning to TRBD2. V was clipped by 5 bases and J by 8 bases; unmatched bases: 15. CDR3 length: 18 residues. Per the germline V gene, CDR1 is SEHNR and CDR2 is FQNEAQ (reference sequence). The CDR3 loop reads CASSRRTLAGGASDEQFF. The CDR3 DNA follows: TGTGCCAGCAGCCGCCGTACACTAGCGGGAGGGGCCAGCGATGAGCAGTTCTTC.

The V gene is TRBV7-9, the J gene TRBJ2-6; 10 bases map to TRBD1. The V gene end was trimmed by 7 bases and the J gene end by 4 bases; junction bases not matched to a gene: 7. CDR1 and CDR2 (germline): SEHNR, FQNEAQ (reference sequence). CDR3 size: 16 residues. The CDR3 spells CASTRDRGTGANVLTF. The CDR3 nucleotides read TGTGCCAGCACCCGGGACAGGGGTACCGGGGCCAACGTCCTGACTTTC.